This T cell receptor (beta chain) was obtained from a study of T cell responses to AZD1222 COVID-19 vaccine. Study-wide results and caveats: Within unmutated variant regions lay the reported targets of nearly half of spike-specific TCRs. Two AZD1222 administrations were followed by greater Spike-specific TCR breadth and depth.

With respect to this clone: Its antigen is not identified.

Sequencing used immunoSEQ multiplex PCR; TCRdb keeps in-frame clones, though not all of them. The table records about 120,000 clones, around nine tenths of them present only once. Germline CDR1 is SGHDT and CDR2 is YYEEEE. The CDR3 length is 15 residues. The V gene lost 0 bases and the J gene lost 7 bases, with 14 bases spanning the gap. This TCR derives from an adult who received the AZD1222 COVID-19 vaccine. The chain links TRBV5-6 to TRBJ1-5; D remains unclear. The input for sequencing was peripheral blood, taken 28 days after the second AZD1222 dose. DNA of the CDR3: TGTGCCAGCAGCTTGGGAGTCTCAACGAACCAGCCCCAGCATTTT. Residues: CASSLGVSTNQPQHF.